This T cell receptor (beta chain) is drawn from a study of T cells in Graves' hyperthyroidism and ophthalmopathy. It was RNA transcripts that yielded the amplified TCR beta CDR3 regions. Initially, a first-round RT-PCR of the TCR CDR3 employed the HTBI primer set. TCRdb reprocessed the multiplex PCR reads with MiXCR, giving one entry per CDR3 protein. This sample has around 340,000 distinct CDR3 sequences, with about 15% found just once. The ends were cut back, 0 bases at V and 0 bases at J, with 7 bases in the middle. The CDR3 runs 15 residues. Looked up from germline, CDR1 is LGHNA and CDR2 is YSLEER.

The rearrangement links TRBV4-3 to TRBJ2-3; D remains ambiguous. The sample comprised blood. The TCR sequence derives from a woman aged 25-40 years with Graves' hyperthyroidism. The CDR3 spells CASSQDPGSTDTQYF. The CDR3 nucleotides read TGCGCCAGCAGCCAAGATCCGGGTAGCACAGATACGCAGTATTTT.